This T cell receptor (beta chain) was observed in a study of blood T cell repertoires in COVID-19. About the study: Samples came from the United States, Italy and Spain, spanning acute and convalescent COVID-19. Nucleic acid was either cDNA or gDNA, and it came from T cells, B-cell-depleted T cells, or PBMCs.

Source study methods: Estimation of nucleated cell counts relied on the amplification of reference gene primers. The repertoire was sequenced with immunoSEQ multiplex PCR; TCRdb's copy has only in-frame clones and lacks some. For V, J and clone size, that table is used; D and trimming come from the DNA. The sample lists tens of thousands of clones; roughly 89% were seen once. Germline V gene sequence: CDR1 MNHEY, CDR2 SVGAGI. Unmatched junction bases numbered 9, after V lost 6 bases and J lost 6 bases. The length of the CDR3 is 15 residues. Material: peripheral blood. This TCR derives from a woman older than 75 with active or convalescent COVID-19. The chain couples TRBV6-5 to TRBJ1-5, with 9 positions matching TRBD1. This CDR3 reads CASSAGTGTGQPQHF. The CDR3 DNA is TGTGCCAGCAGCGCCGGGACAGGGACCGGTCAGCCCCAGCATTTT.